The sequence of this TCR beta chain was determined in a study of a mutant IDH1 vaccine in newly diagnosed glioma. Turning to the study itself: The study started vaccination 4-6 weeks after radiotherapy alone, or with temozolomide cycles. General study points: Induction of immune responses by the vaccine occurred in 85% to 95% of patients.

TCRdb keeps only in-frame clones here, not all; method: immunoSEQ multiplex PCR. Among about 50,000 clones listed, around 80% were seen once. The sample's time point: week 5, during vaccination. Doses comprised 300 ug of mutant IDH1 20-mer peptide each, plus topical imiquimod. The CDR3 contains 14 residues. Germline V gene data show CDR1 as MNHEY and CDR2 as SVGAGI. Trimming removed 7 bases at V and 1 base at J, with 13 bases between. This clone has only one observation. Its target is not known. The source was PBMCs, collected from a glioma patient whose treatment included an IDH1 peptide vaccine. The sequence came from a man aged 45 to 65 with glioma. The genes are TRBV6-5 and TRBJ1-1; D unresolved. The CDR3 spells CASTPHERNTEAFF. The CDR3, as DNA: TGTGCCAGCACCCCCCATGAGAGGAACACTGAAGCTTTCTTT.